This passage covers 5 T cell receptor beta chains from one sample sequenced in a study of post-analysis software for immune sequencing data. Findings of the study overall: Patients had higher frequencies than controls of four to six TRBV segments, including TRBV5-6, TRBV5-1 and TRBV20-1.

Their antigens are not known. Unique molecular identifiers were built into the TCR beta cDNA libraries. Via MiXCR, TCRdb re-called the PCR reads, giving one row per CDR3 protein. There are about 620,000 distinct CDR3 sequences in the sample; 44% occur only once, and 1.7% lies in the top ten. Sequenced sample: blood. The receptors derive from a girl aged 5-17 years with multiple sclerosis.

The rearrangement joins TRBV6-5 to TRBJ2-5; either TRBD1 or TRBD2 may supply D (5 bases each). This CDR3 is 15 amino acids long. Trimming left V 4 bases short and J 6 bases short, with 18 bases between. From germline, CDR1 is MNHEY and CDR2 SVGAGI. The CDR3 reads CASSSRAGLRKTQYF. Written as DNA, the CDR3 is TGTGCCAGCAGTTCGAGGGCAGGGTTAAGGAAGACCCAGTACTTC.

This clonotype was seen a few times. The chain links TRBV6-1 to TRBJ2-5; the match to TRBD2 covers 7 bases. The V segment lost 3 bases and the J segment 11 bases; nucleotides outside the gene matches: 9. From germline, CDR1 is MNHNS and CDR2 SASEGT. CDR3 length equals 13 residues. The CDR3 region is CASSETSLGEQYF. CDR3 nucleotides: TGTGCCAGCAGTGAGACTAGCTTGGGAGAGCAGTACTTC.

The chain is built from TRBV7-2 and TRBJ2-7; perhaps TRBD2 as D (5 bases). The V gene's germline CDR1 is SGHTA and CDR2 FQGNSA. CDR3 length equals 14 residues. Deletions cut 5 bases from V and 4 bases from J, with 15 bases between. In nucleotides, the CDR3 is TGTGCCAGCAGCAGCGGACCGGGCTGGTACGAGCAGTACTTC. Amino acid sequence: CASSSGPGWYEQYF. The complete variable domain, with remaining parts taken from reference TRBV7-2 and TRBJ2-7, reads GAGVSQSPSNKVTEKGKDVELRCDPISGHTALYWYRQSLGQGLEFLIYFQGNSAPDKSGLPSDRFSAERTGGSVSTLTIQRTQQEDSAVYLCASSSGPGWYEQYFGPGTRLTVT.

The rearrangement uses TRBV20-1 and TRBJ2-7; 8 bases fit TRBD2. V shed 0 bases, J shed 6 bases, and the junction held 7 bases outside the gene matches. Looked up from germline, CDR1 is DFQATT and CDR2 is SNEGSKA (reference sequence). This CDR3 spans 14 amino acids. The CDR3: CSARDPAGGAEQYF. The DNA of the CDR3 is TGCAGTGCTAGAGATCCTGCGGGAGGTGCCGAGCAGTACTTC.

The V and J genes are TRBV10-2 and TRBJ2-7; D unclear. Germline V CDR1 and CDR2: WSHSY, SAAADI. Trimming removed 0 bases at V and 10 bases at J, with 10 bases between. The CDR3 spans 12 residues. CDR3 bases: TGCGCCAGCAGTGAGTCGCTTCAGTTCCAGTACTTC. Amino acids: CASSESLQFQYF.